This T cell receptor beta chain was recovered during a study of blood T cell repertoires in COVID-19. Profiled with immunoSEQ multiplex PCR; TCRdb holds only in-frame clones, not every one. The repertoire includes around 110,000 clones, about 79% of them detected once, and approximately 4.9% sits in the top ten. Trimming removed 4 bases from V and 4 bases from J; junction bases left unmatched: 2. This CDR3 is 13 amino acids long. Germline V gene sequence: CDR1 SGHDT, CDR2 YYEEEE. The chain links TRBV5-6 to TRBJ1-2, with 9 bases identical to TRBD1. The material sequenced was peripheral blood. The receptor was isolated from a woman aged 70-85 years with acute or convalescent COVID-19. The CDR3: CASSQDRGYGYTF. Written as DNA, the CDR3 is TGTGCCAGCAGCCAGGACAGGGGCTATGGCTACACCTTC.